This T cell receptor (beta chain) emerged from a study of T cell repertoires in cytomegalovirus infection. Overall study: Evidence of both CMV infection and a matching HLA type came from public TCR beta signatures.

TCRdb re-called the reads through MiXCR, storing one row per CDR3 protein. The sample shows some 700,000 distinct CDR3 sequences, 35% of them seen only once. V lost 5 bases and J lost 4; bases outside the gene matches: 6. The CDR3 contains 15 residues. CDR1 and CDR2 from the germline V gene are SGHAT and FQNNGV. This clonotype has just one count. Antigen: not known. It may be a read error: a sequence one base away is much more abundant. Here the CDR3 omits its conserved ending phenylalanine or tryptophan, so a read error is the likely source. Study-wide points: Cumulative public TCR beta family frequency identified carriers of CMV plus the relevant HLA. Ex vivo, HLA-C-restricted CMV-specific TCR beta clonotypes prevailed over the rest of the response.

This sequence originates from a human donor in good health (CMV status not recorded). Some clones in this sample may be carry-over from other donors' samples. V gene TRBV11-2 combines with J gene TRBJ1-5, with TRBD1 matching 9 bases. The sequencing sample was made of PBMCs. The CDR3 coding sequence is TGTGCCAGCAGCCCAGGGACAGGGTCTAATCAGCCCCAGCATTAT. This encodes CASSPGTGSNQPQHY.